This T cell receptor (beta chain) was recorded in a study of molecular identifiers for immune sequencing clone quantification. Study results and limitations: Molecules of identical TCR sharing a barcode could underestimate highly expanded clone sizes. The study reportedly detected spiked Jurkat TCR RNA from one cell among around 1 million naive cells.

For naive CD8 T cells, sorting used the CD8+CD4-CCR7+CD45RA+ phenotype. Methods described previously, with TCR primers listed, were used for bulk TCR libraries. Each CDR3 protein gets one entry after TCRdb re-called the PCR reads with MiXCR. The table records some 680,000 distinct CDR3 sequences, 25% of them present only once. As for this clonotype: Its antigen is currently unknown.

Germline lookup yields CDR1 DFQATT and CDR2 SNEGSKA (reference sequence). The length of the CDR3 is 16 residues. The V end was cut by 3 bases, the J end by 0 bases, with 15 bases between. This TCR was recovered from a human donor in good health. Some libraries in this study had Jurkat cell RNA spiked in. The sequencing input was naive CD8+ T cells from blood, with Jurkat cell RNA spiked in. Specified subset: FACS-sorted CD8+CD4-CCR7+CD45RA+ naive T cells. The chain joins TRBV20-1 to TRBJ2-1; the D is unclear. The CDR3 DNA is TGCAGTGCTAGCTCGCCTCAAAAGAGCTCCTACAATGAGCAGTTCTTC. Translation: CSASSPQKSSYNEQFF.